This is a list of T cell receptor beta chains from one sample in a study of T cells after yellow fever vaccination. Each CDR3 protein is one row after TCRdb ran MiXCR on the 5' RACE reads. This table holds under 80,000 distinct CDR3 sequences, 6.5% to 9% found once. The material was CD8+ T cells sorted from PBMCs, obtained 15 days after the yellow fever booster vaccination. The source of these receptors is a man younger than 45 who received the YFV17D yellow fever vaccine. CDR3s include the opening cysteine and the closing phenylalanine or tryptophan. Each record gives: J gene, V gene, clone size, D gene, CDR3 DNA, CDR3 protein. D genes are given only for firm matches. Only some rows state a clone size, as once, few, many or a class for expanded clones.

j_gene: TRBJ2-5
v_gene: TRBV5-1
abundance: many
d_gene: NA
CDR3nt: TGCGCCAGCAGCTTGTTGGCGGGGGAGACCCAGTACTTC
CDR3aa: CASSLLAGETQYF

j_gene: TRBJ1-1
v_gene: TRBV12-3/TRBV12-4
abundance: many
d_gene: NA
CDR3nt: TGTGCCAGCAGTTTAGCGTTTGGGGTTGAGGCTTTCTTT
CDR3aa: CASSLAFGVEAFF

j_gene: TRBJ2-7
v_gene: TRBV7-8
abundance: many
d_gene: NA
CDR3nt: TGTGCCAGCTCTTCAGGGACCGCCGTCTACGAGCAGTACTTC
CDR3aa: CASSSGTAVYEQYF

j_gene: TRBJ2-3
v_gene: TRBV20-1
abundance: many
d_gene: TRBD2
CDR3nt: TGCAGTGCTAGAGATCGTGAAAAACTAGCGGGAGGTTCTGATACGCAGTATTTT
CDR3aa: CSARDREKLAGGSDTQYF

j_gene: TRBJ2-6
v_gene: TRBV7-6
abundance: many
d_gene: NA
CDR3nt: TGTGCCAGCAGCGCCGGGATCTCTACTTCTGGGGCCAACGTCCTGACTTTC
CDR3aa: CASSAGISTSGANVLTF

j_gene: TRBJ1-1
v_gene: TRBV13
abundance: many
d_gene: TRBD1
CDR3nt: TGTGCCAGCAGCCCCACGACAGGGGGAAAAACTGAAGCTTTCTTT
CDR3aa: CASSPTTGGKTEAFF

j_gene: TRBJ2-3
v_gene: TRBV6-5
abundance: many
d_gene: TRBD1
CDR3nt: TGTGCCAGCAGTTTGCAGGGGGCAGGGTCAGATACGCAGTATTTT
CDR3aa: CASSLQGAGSDTQYF

j_gene: TRBJ2-3
v_gene: TRBV11-2
abundance: many
d_gene: TRBD2
CDR3nt: TGTGCCAGCAGCTTAAACCCCGCGCTAGCGGGGGGGGATACGCAGTATTTT
CDR3aa: CASSLNPALAGGDTQYF

j_gene: TRBJ2-7
v_gene: TRBV5-4
abundance: NA
d_gene: NA
CDR3nt: TGTGCCAGCAGCCTGGGACACTCAAACTACGAGCAGTACTTC
CDR3aa: CASSLGHSNYEQYF

j_gene: TRBJ2-1
v_gene: TRBV3-1
abundance: NA
d_gene: TRBD2
CDR3nt: TGTGCCAGCAGCCAAACAACGGGACTAACCTTCGTGTGGGTCCCATACAATGAGCAGTTCTTC
CDR3aa: CASSQTTGLTFVWVPYNEQFF

j_gene: TRBJ2-1
v_gene: TRBV20-1
abundance: NA
d_gene: TRBD2
CDR3nt: TGCAGTGCTAGACAGGGACTAGCGGGAGTGGAGCAGTTCTTC
CDR3aa: CSARQGLAGVEQFF

j_gene: TRBJ2-3
v_gene: TRBV4-3
abundance: many
d_gene: TRBD1
CDR3nt: TGCGCCAGCAGCCAGAGGGTTGACAGGGCCACAGATACGCAGTATTTT
CDR3aa: CASSQRVDRATDTQYF

j_gene: TRBJ2-5
v_gene: TRBV12-3/TRBV12-4
abundance: many
d_gene: TRBD2
CDR3nt: TGTGCCACCCACGGGACTAGCGGGAGGAAGTTCAATGGGACCCAGTACTTC
CDR3aa: CATHGTSGRKFNGTQYF

j_gene: TRBJ2-7
v_gene: TRBV18
abundance: NA
d_gene: NA
CDR3nt: TGTGCCAGCTCACCCGCCCAATATTCATACGAGCAGTACTTC
CDR3aa: CASSPAQYSYEQYF

j_gene: TRBJ2-7
v_gene: TRBV10-3
abundance: many
d_gene: TRBD2
CDR3nt: TGTGCCATCAGTGTACCACCAGGGCTAGCGGACTACGAGCAGTACTTC
CDR3aa: CAISVPPGLADYEQYF

j_gene: TRBJ1-2
v_gene: TRBV21-1
abundance: many
d_gene: NA
CDR3nt: TGTGCCAGCAGCAAAAGGGGAGGGGATTTCGGCTACACCTTC
CDR3aa: CASSKRGGDFGYTF

j_gene: TRBJ2-7
v_gene: TRBV7-9
abundance: NA
d_gene: NA
CDR3nt: TGTGCCAGCAGCTTCGGACAGACGGGGGAGCAGTACTTC
CDR3aa: CASSFGQTGEQYF

j_gene: TRBJ2-1
v_gene: TRBV29-1
abundance: many
d_gene: NA
CDR3nt: TGCAGCGTTGAGCAGGAATTGGATGAGCAGTTCTTC
CDR3aa: CSVEQELDEQFF

j_gene: TRBJ2-7
v_gene: TRBV19
abundance: many
d_gene: NA
CDR3nt: TGTGCCAGTAGTATCGCGTTTCCAGGGGAGCAGTACTTC
CDR3aa: CASSIAFPGEQYF

j_gene: TRBJ2-1
v_gene: TRBV7-2
abundance: NA
d_gene: TRBD2
CDR3nt: TGTGCCAGCAGCTGGGAGACTAGCACCTACAATGAGCAGTTCTTC
CDR3aa: CASSWETSTYNEQFF

j_gene: TRBJ2-3
v_gene: TRBV7-9
abundance: many
d_gene: NA
CDR3nt: TGTGCCAGCAGCTTTCACGGTCTCGTAGATACGCAGTATTTT
CDR3aa: CASSFHGLVDTQYF

j_gene: TRBJ2-7
v_gene: TRBV7-9
abundance: many
d_gene: NA
CDR3nt: TGTGCCAGCAGCCCTGCTCCCGGGGCGGGCGACGAGCAGTACTTC
CDR3aa: CASSPAPGAGDEQYF

j_gene: TRBJ2-6
v_gene: TRBV5-1
abundance: NA
d_gene: TRBD1
CDR3nt: TGCGCCAGCAGGGAGGCAGGGGGCGCTGGGGCCAACGTCCTGACTTTC
CDR3aa: CASREAGGAGANVLTF

j_gene: TRBJ2-1
v_gene: TRBV7-6
abundance: many
d_gene: TRBD2
CDR3nt: TGTGCCAGCAGCTACGGGGGACTAGGTTCCTACAATGAGCAGTTCTTC
CDR3aa: CASSYGGLGSYNEQFF

j_gene: TRBJ2-5
v_gene: TRBV20-1
abundance: many
d_gene: TRBD1
CDR3nt: TGCAGTGCCAGTACAGGGGGCGAGTCAATGGAGACCCAGTACTTC
CDR3aa: CSASTGGESMETQYF

j_gene: TRBJ2-3
v_gene: TRBV5-5
abundance: many
d_gene: TRBD2
CDR3nt: TGTGCCAGCAGCTTAAGGCTAGCGGGATCAGATACGCAGTATTTT
CDR3aa: CASSLRLAGSDTQYF

j_gene: TRBJ1-5
v_gene: TRBV2
abundance: many
d_gene: NA
CDR3nt: TGTGCCAGCAGTGACCCGGCAGGGTCCATTCAGCCCCAGCATTTT
CDR3aa: CASSDPAGSIQPQHF

j_gene: TRBJ2-7
v_gene: TRBV20-1
abundance: many
d_gene: TRBD1
CDR3nt: TGCAGTGCTACTGCCGGGGACAGGGCTAGCTTCGAGCAGTACTTC
CDR3aa: CSATAGDRASFEQYF

j_gene: TRBJ2-7
v_gene: TRBV7-9
abundance: once
d_gene: NA
CDR3nt: TGTGCCAGCAGCTCCGGGAGCGAAGTCTACGAGCAGTACTTC
CDR3aa: CASSSGSEVYEQYF

j_gene: TRBJ1-2
v_gene: TRBV12-3/TRBV12-4
abundance: many
d_gene: NA
CDR3nt: TGTGCCAGCAGTTCAGGGACTCGTGGCTACACCTTC
CDR3aa: CASSSGTRGYTF

j_gene: TRBJ1-2
v_gene: TRBV5-5
abundance: many
d_gene: NA
CDR3nt: TGTGCCAGCAGCTTGCAGAGGGGTGGCTACACCTTC
CDR3aa: CASSLQRGGYTF

j_gene: TRBJ2-1
v_gene: TRBV7-9
abundance: many
d_gene: TRBD1
CDR3nt: TGTGCCAGCAGCTTATGGGACAGGTCATACAATGAGCAGTTCTTC
CDR3aa: CASSLWDRSYNEQFF

j_gene: TRBJ1-2
v_gene: TRBV5-5
abundance: many
d_gene: NA
CDR3nt: TGTGCCAGCAGCCATGCGCTAGGGTCGAGGGGCTACACCTTC
CDR3aa: CASSHALGSRGYTF

j_gene: TRBJ2-4
v_gene: TRBV27
abundance: many
d_gene: NA
CDR3nt: TGTGCCAGCAGTTTATCGTTCCCCACGGACATTCAGTACTTC
CDR3aa: CASSLSFPTDIQYF

j_gene: TRBJ2-6
v_gene: TRBV6-2/TRBV6-3
abundance: NA
d_gene: NA
CDR3nt: TGTGCCAGCAGTTACTCCAGCTCTGGGGCCAACGTCCTGACTTTC
CDR3aa: CASSYSSSGANVLTF

j_gene: TRBJ1-5
v_gene: TRBV27
abundance: many
d_gene: NA
CDR3nt: TGTGCCAGTAGCCAGGGGCAGAATAGCAATCAGCCCCAGCATTTT
CDR3aa: CASSQGQNSNQPQHF

j_gene: TRBJ2-7
v_gene: TRBV27
abundance: many
d_gene: TRBD2
CDR3nt: TGTGCCACCGGACTAGCGGGAGCCTACGAGCAGTACTTC
CDR3aa: CATGLAGAYEQYF

j_gene: TRBJ2-4
v_gene: TRBV15
abundance: many
d_gene: NA
CDR3nt: TGTGCCACCAGCAGAGATCTGGGACTCCAAAACATTCAGTACTTC
CDR3aa: CATSRDLGLQNIQYF

j_gene: TRBJ2-3
v_gene: TRBV25-1
abundance: many
d_gene: NA
CDR3nt: TGTGCCAGCAGTGAATTAGGAGGGGGCCGAAGCACAGATACGCAGTATTTT
CDR3aa: CASSELGGGRSTDTQYF

j_gene: TRBJ1-2
v_gene: TRBV4-1
abundance: few
d_gene: NA
CDR3nt: TGCGCCAGCAGCCAAGCCCCTACAGCGGGAAATGGCTACACCTTC
CDR3aa: CASSQAPTAGNGYTF

j_gene: TRBJ2-1
v_gene: TRBV27
abundance: many
d_gene: NA
CDR3nt: TGTGCCAGCAGTTTCGGGTCCAATGAGCAGTTCTTC
CDR3aa: CASSFGSNEQFF

j_gene: TRBJ2-7
v_gene: TRBV27
abundance: many
d_gene: NA
CDR3nt: TGTGCCAGCAGTTTACTATCCCACTACGAGCAGTACTTC
CDR3aa: CASSLLSHYEQYF

j_gene: TRBJ2-1
v_gene: TRBV9
abundance: many
d_gene: TRBD2
CDR3nt: TGTGCCAGCAGCGGACTAGCGGGAGTCAATGAGCAGTTCTTC
CDR3aa: CASSGLAGVNEQFF

j_gene: TRBJ2-5
v_gene: TRBV9
abundance: many
d_gene: TRBD1
CDR3nt: TGTGCCAGCAGCACCTACGGGACAGAACAAGAGACCCAGTACTTC
CDR3aa: CASSTYGTEQETQYF

j_gene: TRBJ2-3
v_gene: TRBV29-1
abundance: many
d_gene: TRBD2
CDR3nt: TGCAGCTCCCAAGGTGGGACTAGCGAGCTCACAGATACGCAGTATTTT
CDR3aa: CSSQGGTSELTDTQYF